The T cell receptor (beta chain) under discussion was sequenced for a study of regulatory T cells in long-lasting Graves disease. The TCR beta library used iRepertoire HTBI primers with Arm-PCR amplification of CDR3. TCRdb redid the calling of the multiplex PCR reads with MiXCR, one entry per CDR3 protein. The table records around 480,000 distinct CDR3 sequences, roughly 16% of them present only once. Study-level points and caveats: Persistent Graves' patients showed a TCR diversity that was lower than that of newly diagnosed ones. Persistent disease showed a preference for TRBV28, TRBJ1-2 and TRBJ2-5.

This clonotype has at least ten counts. The antigen is not known. CDR3 size: 15 residues. Trimming pared 0 bases from V and 0 bases from J, leaving 10 bases between. Germline V CDR1 and CDR2: SGHRS, YFSETQ. The time point was: newly diagnosed GD, antithyroid drugs for less than 3 months. Preparation of the TCR library used RNA extracted from PBMCs. These data were also filed under a second study, of T cells in Graves' hyperthyroidism and ophthalmopathy. In that study: A lack of ophthalmopathy progression within 18 months defined stable Graves' hyperthyroidism. Model-based prediction identified ophthalmopathy a median roughly six months prior to its onset.

The chain joins TRBV5-1 to TRBJ2-7; D is unclear. The sequencing here drew on peripheral blood mononuclear cells (PBMCs), taken at new diagnosis, from a patient treated with antithyroid drugs. The TCR sequence derives from a middle-aged man with Graves disease. The CDR3 nucleotides are TGCGCCAGCAGCTTGGCCTCCACGAGCTCCTACGAGCAGTACTTC. Protein product: CASSLASTSSYEQYF.